This T cell receptor (beta chain) was identified during a study of shared clonotypes between healthy human individuals. Study-level results: The naive CD4 repertoires of several donors were compared, and roughly 5% of clonotypes were shared.

The table came from immunoSEQ multiplex PCR; TCRdb's copy has only in-frame clones and leaves some out. The table has around 2,000,000 clones, approximately 94% seen once. J was trimmed by 0 bases and V by 2 bases; bases with no gene match: 3. CDR1 is ENHRY, CDR2 SYGVKD, per germline. This CDR3 has 17 residues. Naive CD8 cells comprised CD45RO-negative, CCR7-positively selected cells, excluding terminally differentiated effector memory CD45RA+ cells. Recent vaccinations or acute infections were absent in the healthy HIV-negative adult donors. Caucasian adults residing in Nashville, Tennessee made up all the donors. Regarding this clone: The target antigen is unknown.

The V gene is TRBV10-3, the J gene TRBJ2-2; 10 bases map to TRBD2. Material for sequencing was naive CD8+ T cells from PBMCs. This receptor was identified in a man younger than 30 in good health. Some clones in this sample may be carry-over from other donors' samples. CDR3 in amino acids: CAISEPGLAANTGELFF. The CDR3 coding sequence is TGTGCCATCAGTGAGCCCGGACTAGCGGCGAACACCGGGGAGCTGTTTTTT.